A selection of T cell receptor beta chains follows, all from one sample in a study of CD8 T cells in Susac syndrome. TCRdb recomputed calls from the immunoSEQ multiplex PCR reads with MiXCR, one row per CDR3 protein. This sample yields 350,000 to 550,000 distinct CDR3 sequences, of which roughly 85% are seen a single time; under 0.15% belongs to the top ten. What was sequenced was CD8+ T cells from PBMCs. The source of these receptors is a human donor with multiple sclerosis. Both conserved end residues are part of each CDR3. The order of the fields is clone size, V gene, D gene, J gene, CDR3 protein, CDR3 DNA. A D gene is named only where the DNA matches it firmly. Some rows have no size entry. The others give once, few or many, or a class for an expanded clone.

clone size: .; V gene: TRBV11-2; D gene: .; J gene: TRBJ2-3; CDR3 protein: CASSLGTLDTQYF; CDR3 DNA: TGTGCCAGCAGCTTGGGGACGCTAGATACGCAGTATTTT
clone size: .; V gene: TRBV5-1; D gene: .; J gene: TRBJ1-2; CDR3 protein: CASSSGVNYGYTF; CDR3 DNA: TGCGCCAGCAGCTCAGGGGTAAACTATGGCTACACCTTC
clone size: few; V gene: TRBV5-1; D gene: .; J gene: TRBJ2-1; CDR3 protein: CASSPGPRVEQFF; CDR3 DNA: TGCGCCAGCAGCCCGGGACCCAGGGTTGAGCAGTTCTTC
clone size: .; V gene: TRBV6-5; D gene: TRBD1; J gene: TRBJ2-3; CDR3 protein: CASSYTGGWTDTQYF; CDR3 DNA: TGTGCCAGCAGCTATACAGGGGGCTGGACAGATACGCAGTATTTT
clone size: .; V gene: TRBV10-1; D gene: .; J gene: TRBJ2-5; CDR3 protein: CASSDGGETQYF; CDR3 DNA: TGCGCCAGCAGCGATGGGGGAGAGACCCAGTACTTC
clone size: .; V gene: TRBV7-3; D gene: TRBD2; J gene: TRBJ2-1; CDR3 protein: CASSLTLLAGENEDNEQFF; CDR3 DNA: TGTGCCAGCAGCTTAACTCTCCTAGCGGGAGAAAACGAGGACAATGAGCAGTTCTTC
clone size: .; V gene: TRBV4-1; D gene: .; J gene: TRBJ2-3; CDR3 protein: CASSQGDLTDTQYF; CDR3 DNA: TGCGCCAGCAGCCAGGGGGACCTCACAGATACGCAGTATTTT
clone size: .; V gene: TRBV4-1; D gene: .; J gene: TRBJ1-5; CDR3 protein: CASSQGYVDQPQHF; CDR3 DNA: TGCGCCAGCAGCCAAGGGTACGTCGATCAGCCCCAGCATTTT
clone size: .; V gene: TRBV11-2; D gene: .; J gene: TRBJ2-1; CDR3 protein: CASSLGPGWNNEQFF; CDR3 DNA: TGTGCCAGCAGCTTAGGACCGGGTTGGAACAATGAGCAGTTCTTC
clone size: .; V gene: TRBV4-1; D gene: .; J gene: TRBJ1-1; CDR3 protein: CASSQDPESYRFEAFF; CDR3 DNA: TGCGCCAGCAGCCAAGATCCCGAATCGTACAGATTTGAAGCTTTCTTT
clone size: .; V gene: TRBV5-8; D gene: TRBD1; J gene: TRBJ1-1; CDR3 protein: CASSPGQGLDTEAFF; CDR3 DNA: TGTGCCAGCAGCCCCGGACAGGGCCTGGACACTGAAGCTTTCTTT
clone size: .; V gene: TRBV12-3/TRBV12-4; D gene: .; J gene: TRBJ2-1; CDR3 protein: CASRGEGEQFF; CDR3 DNA: TGTGCCAGCAGAGGAGAGGGTGAGCAGTTCTTC
clone size: .; V gene: TRBV11-2; D gene: TRBD1; J gene: TRBJ1-1; CDR3 protein: CASTTTGDEYTEAFF; CDR3 DNA: TGTGCCAGCACCACGACAGGGGACGAGTACACTGAAGCTTTCTTT
clone size: .; V gene: TRBV7-8; D gene: .; J gene: TRBJ1-1; CDR3 protein: CASSLEREGNTEAFF; CDR3 DNA: TGTGCCAGCAGCTTAGAAAGAGAGGGGAACACTGAAGCTTTCTTT
clone size: .; V gene: TRBV5-1; D gene: TRBD1; J gene: TRBJ1-2; CDR3 protein: CASSLDPGQPIYGYTF; CDR3 DNA: TGCGCCAGCAGCTTGGACCCGGGACAGCCCATCTATGGCTACACCTTC
clone size: .; V gene: TRBV19; D gene: .; J gene: TRBJ2-3; CDR3 protein: CASAADTQYF; CDR3 DNA: TGTGCCAGTGCGGCAGATACGCAGTATTTT
clone size: .; V gene: TRBV27; D gene: TRBD2; J gene: TRBJ2-5; CDR3 protein: CASSFGGAALETQYF; CDR3 DNA: TGTGCCAGCAGTTTCGGGGGGGCCGCACTTGAGACCCAGTACTTC
clone size: many; V gene: TRBV27; D gene: .; J gene: TRBJ1-1; CDR3 protein: CASSSGTEAFF; CDR3 DNA: TGTGCCAGCAGCTCGGGCACTGAAGCTTTCTTT
clone size: .; V gene: TRBV24-1; D gene: TRBD1; J gene: TRBJ1-6; CDR3 protein: CATSDIRDRPSSYNSPLHF; CDR3 DNA: TGTGCCACCAGTGATATCCGGGACAGGCCGAGCTCCTATAATTCACCCCTCCACTTT
clone size: .; V gene: TRBV30; D gene: TRBD1; J gene: TRBJ1-4; CDR3 protein: CAYSGTELQVELFF; CDR3 DNA: TGTGCCTACTCCGGGACAGAACTTCAGGTTGAACTGTTTTTT
clone size: once; V gene: TRBV3-1; D gene: .; J gene: TRBJ2-2; CDR3 protein: CASSPGLSTGELFF; CDR3 DNA: TGTGCCAGCAGCCCGGGATTATCCACCGGGGAGCTGTTTTTT
clone size: .; V gene: TRBV3-1; D gene: .; J gene: TRBJ1-1; CDR3 protein: CASSLYRGGNTEAFF; CDR3 DNA: TGTGCCAGCAGCCTCTATAGGGGAGGGAACACTGAAGCTTTCTTT
clone size: .; V gene: TRBV7-2; D gene: .; J gene: TRBJ2-1; CDR3 protein: CASSSSGDYSLFHEQFF; CDR3 DNA: TGTGCCAGCAGCTCGTCTGGTGACTATAGTCTTTTCCATGAGCAGTTCTTC
clone size: .; V gene: TRBV25-1; D gene: TRBD1; J gene: TRBJ2-2; CDR3 protein: CASSLTGGEYTGELFF; CDR3 DNA: TGTGCCAGCAGCTTGACAGGGGGCGAGTACACCGGGGAGCTGTTTTTT
clone size: .; V gene: TRBV11-3; D gene: TRBD2; J gene: TRBJ2-7; CDR3 protein: CASSFRLAGGLYEQYF; CDR3 DNA: TGTGCCAGCAGCTTCAGACTAGCGGGAGGGTTGTACGAGCAGTACTTC
clone size: .; V gene: TRBV27; D gene: .; J gene: TRBJ2-7; CDR3 protein: CASSLRAGDFYEQYF; CDR3 DNA: TGTGCCAGCAGTTTACGTGCAGGGGACTTCTACGAGCAGTACTTC
clone size: .; V gene: TRBV4-1; D gene: TRBD1; J gene: TRBJ1-1; CDR3 protein: CASSQDPGTGPLNTEAFF; CDR3 DNA: TGCGCCAGCAGCCAAGATCCCGGGACAGGCCCTTTGAACACTGAAGCTTTCTTT
clone size: .; V gene: TRBV27; D gene: .; J gene: TRBJ2-7; CDR3 protein: CASGLTGYEQYF; CDR3 DNA: TGTGCCAGCGGGTTAACAGGATACGAGCAGTACTTC
clone size: .; V gene: TRBV27; D gene: .; J gene: TRBJ2-7; CDR3 protein: CASSLYWGPTYEQYF; CDR3 DNA: TGTGCCAGCAGTTTATATTGGGGGCCAACCTACGAGCAGTACTTC
clone size: .; V gene: TRBV7-2; D gene: TRBD1; J gene: TRBJ2-7; CDR3 protein: CASSPRTGPHEQYF; CDR3 DNA: TGTGCCAGCAGCCCGCGGACAGGCCCCCACGAGCAGTACTTC
clone size: .; V gene: TRBV30; D gene: .; J gene: TRBJ2-7; CDR3 protein: CAWSYLSYEQYF; CDR3 DNA: TGTGCCTGGAGTTATCTCTCCTACGAGCAGTACTTC
clone size: .; V gene: TRBV27; D gene: TRBD1; J gene: TRBJ1-2; CDR3 protein: CASSLLQGEWDGYTF; CDR3 DNA: TGTGCCAGCAGTTTATTACAGGGGGAGTGGGATGGCTACACCTTC